This T cell receptor (beta chain) was found in a study of somatic mutations in cytotoxic T cells in rheumatoid arthritis. Study results and limitations: TRBV07 appeared slightly underrepresented in the rheumatoid arthritis patients. That finding was not adjusted to account for multiple comparisons. The top CD8+ clone topped 20% of CD8+ cells in about an eighth of the roughly 60 patients.

This CDR3 spans 17 amino acids. The V gene end was trimmed by 6 bases and the J gene end by 1 base; junction bases not matched to a gene: 15. From germline, CDR1 is SNHLY and CDR2 FYNNEI. Sequencing was performed with immunoSEQ multiplex PCR; in TCRdb, only in-frame clones are kept and a portion is missing. The data hold about 17,000 clones, with roughly 80% observed a single time. In the case of this clone: Its antigen is not known.

The chain employs TRBV2 and TRBJ2-7; the match to TRBD1 covers 7 bases. The sequence derives from an adult with rheumatoid arthritis. Sequencing input: CD8+ T cells sorted from blood. CDR3: CASRYKILGTVSYEQYF. CDR3 DNA: TGTGCCAGCAGATACAAAATCCTTGGGACAGTATCCTACGAGCAGTACTTC.